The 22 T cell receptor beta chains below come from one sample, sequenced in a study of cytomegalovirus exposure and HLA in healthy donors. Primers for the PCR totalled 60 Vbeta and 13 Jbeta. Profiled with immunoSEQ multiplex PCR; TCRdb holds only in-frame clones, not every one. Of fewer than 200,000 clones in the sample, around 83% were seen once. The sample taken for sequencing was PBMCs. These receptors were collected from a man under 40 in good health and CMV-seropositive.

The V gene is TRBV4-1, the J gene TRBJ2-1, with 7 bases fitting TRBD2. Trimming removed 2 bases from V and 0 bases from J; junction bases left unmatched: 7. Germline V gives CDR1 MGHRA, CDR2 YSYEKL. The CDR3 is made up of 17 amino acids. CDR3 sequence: CASSQHLAASSYNEQFF. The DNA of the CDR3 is TGCGCCAGCAGCCAACACCTAGCGGCGAGCTCCTACAATGAGCAGTTCTTC.

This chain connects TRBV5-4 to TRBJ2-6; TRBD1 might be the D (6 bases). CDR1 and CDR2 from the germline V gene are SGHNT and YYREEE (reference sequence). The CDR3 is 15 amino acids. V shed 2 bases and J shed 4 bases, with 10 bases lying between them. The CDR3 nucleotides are TGTGCCAGCAGCTTTACAGGGCAAGGGGCCAACGTCCTGACTTTC. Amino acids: CASSFTGQGANVLTF.

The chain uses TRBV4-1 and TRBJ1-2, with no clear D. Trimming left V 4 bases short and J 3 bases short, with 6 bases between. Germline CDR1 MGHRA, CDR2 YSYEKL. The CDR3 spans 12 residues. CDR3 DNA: TGCGCCAGCAGCCCTGACTACTATGGCTACACCTTC. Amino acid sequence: CASSPDYYGYTF.

Written as DNA, the CDR3 is TGTGCCAGCAGCTTGACTAGCGGGAGAGTTGGCACCGGGGAGCTGTTTTTT. This codes for CASSLTSGRVGTGELFF. The V and J genes are TRBV5-4 and TRBJ2-2; TRBD2 aligns across 11 bases. CDR1 is SGHNT and CDR2 is YYREEE in the germline V gene (reference sequence). J lost 4 bases, V lost 1 base, and 6 bases had no gene match. The CDR3 extends over 17 amino acids.

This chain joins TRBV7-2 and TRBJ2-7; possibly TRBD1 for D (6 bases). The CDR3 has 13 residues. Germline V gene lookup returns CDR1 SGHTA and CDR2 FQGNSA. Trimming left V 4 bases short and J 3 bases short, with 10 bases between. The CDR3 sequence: CASSYDRNYEQYF. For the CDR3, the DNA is TGTGCCAGCAGCTATGACAGGAACTACGAGCAGTACTTC.

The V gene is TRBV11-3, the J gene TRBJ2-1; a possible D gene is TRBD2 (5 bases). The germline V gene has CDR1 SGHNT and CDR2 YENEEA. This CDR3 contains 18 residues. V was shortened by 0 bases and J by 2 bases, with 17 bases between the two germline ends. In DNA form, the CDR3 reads TGTGCCAGCAGCTTAGATCCTGGTTCGGGGTGGCCCTACAATGAGCAGTTCTTC. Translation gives CASSLDPGSGWPYNEQFF.

CDR3 DNA: TGTGCCAGTAGTATTGGGCAGGTAAATGAAAAACTGTTTTTT. Translated: CASSIGQVNEKLFF. This chain links TRBV19 with TRBJ1-4; no firm D call. The germline V gene encodes CDR1 LNHDA and CDR2 SQIVND (reference sequence). The CDR3 length is 14 residues. V dropped 3 bases and J dropped 5 bases, with 10 bases sitting between them.

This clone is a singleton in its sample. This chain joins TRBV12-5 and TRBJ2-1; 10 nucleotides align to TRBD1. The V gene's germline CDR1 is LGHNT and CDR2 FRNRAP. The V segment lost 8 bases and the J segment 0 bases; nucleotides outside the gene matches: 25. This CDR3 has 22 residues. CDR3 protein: CASRPRDRGIVGTIDSYNEQFF. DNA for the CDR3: TGTGCTAGTAGGCCCCGGGACAGGGGAATTGTCGGGACTATCGACTCCTACAATGAGCAGTTCTTC. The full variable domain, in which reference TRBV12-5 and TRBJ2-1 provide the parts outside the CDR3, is DARVTQTPRHKVTEMGQEVTMRCQPILGHNTVFWYRQTMMQGLELLAYFRNRAPLDDSGMPKDRFSAEMPDATLATLKIQPSEPRDSAVYFCASRPRDRGIVGTIDSYNEQFFGPGTRLTVL.

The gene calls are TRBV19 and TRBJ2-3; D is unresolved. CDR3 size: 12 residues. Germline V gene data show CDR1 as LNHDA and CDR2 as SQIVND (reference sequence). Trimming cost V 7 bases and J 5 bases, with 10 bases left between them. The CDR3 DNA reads TGTGCCAGTACTTCACGAGTAGATACGCAGTATTTT. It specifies CASTSRVDTQYF.

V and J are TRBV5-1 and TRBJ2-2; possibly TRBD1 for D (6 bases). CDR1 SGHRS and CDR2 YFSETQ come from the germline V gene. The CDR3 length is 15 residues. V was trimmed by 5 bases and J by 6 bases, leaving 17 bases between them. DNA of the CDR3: TGCGCCAGCAGACCAGGGATGGGGACACCCGGGGAGCTGTTTTTT. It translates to CASRPGMGTPGELFF.

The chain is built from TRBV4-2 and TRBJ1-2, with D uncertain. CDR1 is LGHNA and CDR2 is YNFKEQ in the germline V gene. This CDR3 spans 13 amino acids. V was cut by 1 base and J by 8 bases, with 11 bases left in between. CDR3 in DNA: TGTGCCAGCAGCCAAGGTGAGGGTCCGGGCTACACCTTC. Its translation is CASSQGEGPGYTF.

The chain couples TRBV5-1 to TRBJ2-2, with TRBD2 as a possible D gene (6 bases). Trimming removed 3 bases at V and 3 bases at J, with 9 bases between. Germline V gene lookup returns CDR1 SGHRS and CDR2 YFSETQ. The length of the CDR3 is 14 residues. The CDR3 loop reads CASSSGLDTGELFF. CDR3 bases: TGCGCCAGCAGCTCGGGACTTGACACCGGGGAGCTGTTTTTT.

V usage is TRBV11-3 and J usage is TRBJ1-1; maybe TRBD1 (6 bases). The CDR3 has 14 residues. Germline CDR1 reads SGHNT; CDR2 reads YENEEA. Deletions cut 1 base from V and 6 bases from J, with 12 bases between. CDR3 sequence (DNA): TGTGCCAGCAGCTTAGTGTTCAGGGGCCCTGAAGCTTTCTTT. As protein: CASSLVFRGPEAFF. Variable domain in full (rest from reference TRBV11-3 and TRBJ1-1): EAGVVQSPRYKIIEKKQPVAFWCNPISGHNTLYWYLQNLGQGPELLIRYENEEAVDDSQLPKDRFSAERLKGVDSTLKIQPAELGDSAVYLCASSLVFRGPEAFFGQGTRLTVV.

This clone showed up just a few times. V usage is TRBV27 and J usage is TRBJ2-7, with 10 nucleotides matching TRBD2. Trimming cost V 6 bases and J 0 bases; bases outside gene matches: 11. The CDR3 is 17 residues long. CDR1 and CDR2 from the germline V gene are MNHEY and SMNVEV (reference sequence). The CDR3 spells CASSPTSGTSVSYEQYV. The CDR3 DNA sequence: TGTGCCAGCAGCCCCACATCGGGGACTAGCGTCTCCTACGAGCAGTACGTC.

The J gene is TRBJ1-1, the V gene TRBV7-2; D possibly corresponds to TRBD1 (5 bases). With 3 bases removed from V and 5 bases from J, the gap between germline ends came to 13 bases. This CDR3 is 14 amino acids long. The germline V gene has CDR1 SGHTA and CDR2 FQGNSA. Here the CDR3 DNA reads TGTGCCAGCAGCTTGGGGCCGCTTGGGACTGAAGCTTTCTTT. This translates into CASSLGPLGTEAFF.

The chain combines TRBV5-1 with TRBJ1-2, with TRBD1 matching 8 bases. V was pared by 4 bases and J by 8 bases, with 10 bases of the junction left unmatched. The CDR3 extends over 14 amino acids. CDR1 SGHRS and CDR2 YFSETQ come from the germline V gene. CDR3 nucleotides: TGCGCCAGCAGCACGGGGGACAGGAGAGAAGGCTACACCTTC. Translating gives CASSTGDRREGYTF.

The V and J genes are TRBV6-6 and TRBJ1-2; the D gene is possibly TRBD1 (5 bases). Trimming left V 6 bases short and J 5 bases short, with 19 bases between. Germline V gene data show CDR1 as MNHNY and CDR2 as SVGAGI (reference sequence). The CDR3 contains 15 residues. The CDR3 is CASSNDRGDGYGYTF. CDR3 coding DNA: TGTGCCAGCAGCAACGACCGGGGGGATGGGTATGGCTACACCTTC.

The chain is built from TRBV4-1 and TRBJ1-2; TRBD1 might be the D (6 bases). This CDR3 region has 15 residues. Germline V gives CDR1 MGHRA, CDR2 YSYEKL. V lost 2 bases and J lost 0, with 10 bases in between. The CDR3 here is CASSQMGAPNYGYTF. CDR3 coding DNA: TGCGCCAGCAGCCAAATGGGGGCACCTAACTATGGCTACACCTTC.

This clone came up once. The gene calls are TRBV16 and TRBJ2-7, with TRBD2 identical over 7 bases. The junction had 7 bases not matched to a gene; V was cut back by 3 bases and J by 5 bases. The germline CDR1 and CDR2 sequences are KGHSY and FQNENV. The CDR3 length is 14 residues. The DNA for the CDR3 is TGTGCCAGCAGCCAGGGACTAAGGGCCAACGAGCAGTACTTC. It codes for CASSQGLRANEQYF.

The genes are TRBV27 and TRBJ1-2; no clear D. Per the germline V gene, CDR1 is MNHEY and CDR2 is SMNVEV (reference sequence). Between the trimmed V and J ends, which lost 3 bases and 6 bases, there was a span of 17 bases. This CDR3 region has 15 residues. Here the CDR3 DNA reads TGTGCCAGCAGTTTGGCGGGAGGCAACCCTCATGGCTACACCTTC. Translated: CASSLAGGNPHGYTF.

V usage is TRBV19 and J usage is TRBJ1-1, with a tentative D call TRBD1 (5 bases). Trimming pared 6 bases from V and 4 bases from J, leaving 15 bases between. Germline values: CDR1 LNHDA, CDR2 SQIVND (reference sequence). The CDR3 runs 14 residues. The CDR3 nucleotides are TGTGCCAGTAGAACGGACCCCCAGGGCACTGAAGCTTTCTTT. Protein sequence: CASRTDPQGTEAFF.

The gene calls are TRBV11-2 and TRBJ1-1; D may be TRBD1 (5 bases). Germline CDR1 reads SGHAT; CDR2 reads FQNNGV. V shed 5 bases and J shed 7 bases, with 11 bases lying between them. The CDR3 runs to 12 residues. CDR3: CASSAGLFEAFF. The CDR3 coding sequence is TGTGCCAGCAGCGCGGGACTTTTTGAAGCTTTCTTT. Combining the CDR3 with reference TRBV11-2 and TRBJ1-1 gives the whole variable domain EAGVAQSPRYKIIEKRQSVAFWCNPISGHATLYWYQQILGQGPKLLIQFQNNGVVDDSQLPKDRFSAERLKGVDSTLKIQPAKLEDSAVYLCASSAGLFEAFFGQGTRLTVV.